Below are 28 T cell receptor beta chains sequenced from a single sample in a study of response to subunit inactivated influenza vaccine. TCRdb independently ran MiXCR on the RT-PCR reads; one entry per CDR3 protein. This table holds 550,000 to 800,000 distinct CDR3 sequences, less than 20% found once. Material: PBMCs from blood, obtained less than 13 days after vaccination. These receptors all come from a man in his forties or fifties who received an inactivated influenza vaccine.

This clonotype has a count of ten or more. The chain uses TRBV5-1 and TRBJ1-1, with TRBD1 identical over 11 bases. V shed 4 bases, J shed 5 bases, and the junction held 4 bases outside the gene matches. CDR1 SGHRS and CDR2 YFSETQ come from the germline V gene. The CDR3 loop spans 14 amino acids. The CDR3 DNA follows: TGCGCCAGCAGCAAGGGACAGGGGGGGACTGAAGCTTTCTTT. Encoded protein: CASSKGQGGTEAFF.

The V call is TRBV7-9, the J call TRBJ2-5; 9 bases align to TRBD2. Germline CDR1 SEHNR, CDR2 FQNEAQ (reference sequence). The CDR3 totals 16 residues. V lost 8 bases, J lost 1 base, and 11 bases stayed unmatched. The CDR3 nucleotides are TGTGCCAGCTCCCTCTGGCTAGCGGGGCGCCAAGAGACCCAGTACTTC. The encoded protein is CASSLWLAGRQETQYF.

The V gene is TRBV10-3, the J gene TRBJ2-1, with 8 nucleotides matching TRBD2. This CDR3 comprises 17 residues. The J segment lost 4 bases and the V segment lost 2 bases, leaving 10 bases of the junction unmatched. CDR1 and CDR2 from the germline V gene are ENHRY and SYGVKD. The CDR3 coding sequence is TGTGCCATCAGTGAGAGCATAGCGGGAACTCCTTACAATGAGCAGTTCTTC. As protein: CAISESIAGTPYNEQFF.

The rearrangement links TRBV10-3 to TRBJ2-1; D is possibly TRBD1 (5 bases). Trimming shortened V by 8 bases and J by 5 bases, and 13 bases separated the two germline ends. Germline V lookup: CDR1 ENHRY, CDR2 SYGVKD. The CDR3 is made up of 13 amino acids. CDR3 in amino acids: CAIWGRSDNEQFF. The CDR3 DNA reads as TGTGCCATCTGGGGCAGGTCGGACAATGAGCAGTTCTTC.

This clonotype was detected only a few times. The chain combines TRBV12-3 or TRBV12-4 with TRBJ1-6; possibly TRBD1 for D (5 bases). The CDR3 totals 13 residues. Trimming pared 8 bases from V and 10 bases from J, leaving 15 bases between. CDR3 residues: CASAEGIWSPLHF. DNA for the CDR3: TGTGCCAGCGCGGAGGGGATCTGGTCACCCCTCCACTTT.

This clonotype appeared many times. V is TRBV9 and J is TRBJ2-3, with 9 bases identical to TRBD2. Germline CDR1 and CDR2: SGDLS and YYNGEE. The CDR3 is made up of 15 amino acids. V lost 1 base, J lost 2 bases, and 2 bases stayed unmatched. CDR3 DNA: TGTGCCAGCAGCGTACTAGCGGGGCCCACAGATACGCAGTATTTT. Translated, it gives CASSVLAGPTDTQYF.

The rearrangement links TRBV6-2 or TRBV6-3 to TRBJ2-1, with D perhaps being TRBD1 or TRBD2 (5 bases each). Germline assignment: CDR1 MNHEY and CDR2 SVGEGT. V gave up 7 bases and J gave up 9 bases, with 19 bases separating them. There are 14 residues in the CDR3. The CDR3 here is CASTRQLGVGEQFF. The DNA for the CDR3 is TGTGCCAGCACCCGGCAACTAGGGGTCGGTGAGCAGTTCTTC.

This clonotype has a single count. The gene calls are TRBV20-1 and TRBJ2-3, with 10 bases lining up with TRBD2. The trim removed 0 bases at V and 4 bases at J, leaving 7 bases unmatched. This CDR3 has 16 residues. Germline CDR1 DFQATT, CDR2 SNEGSKA (reference sequence). CDR3 protein: CSARDWSGGASDTQYF. CDR3 sequence (DNA): TGCAGTGCTAGAGATTGGAGCGGGGGGGCCTCAGATACGCAGTATTTT.

This clonotype was detected ten times or more. The CDR3 spells CSVELLAGGLGEQFF. As DNA, the CDR3 is TGCAGCGTTGAACTCCTAGCGGGAGGTTTGGGTGAGCAGTTCTTC. The genes are TRBV29-1 and TRBJ2-1, with 11 bases fitting TRBD2. V was pared by 2 bases and J by 9 bases, with 9 bases of the junction left unmatched. Per the germline V gene, CDR1 is SQVTM and CDR2 is ANQGSEA. The CDR3 has 15 residues.

This clonotype came up many times. The V gene is TRBV6-1, the J gene TRBJ2-3; D remains unclear. V lost 3 bases to trimming and J lost 0 bases, with 10 bases between them. This CDR3 spans 15 amino acids. Germline V gives CDR1 MNHNS, CDR2 SASEGT. CDR3 sequence reads: CASSEGPLSTDTQYF. CDR3 nucleotides: TGTGCCAGCAGTGAGGGCCCGCTAAGCACAGATACGCAGTATTTT.

The chain uses TRBV20-1 and TRBJ2-2; D remains unclear. V was shortened by 3 bases and J by 3 bases, with 23 bases between the two germline ends. This CDR3 region has 18 residues. The germline V gene has CDR1 DFQATT and CDR2 SNEGSKA (reference sequence). For the CDR3, the DNA is TGCAGTGCTAGGGACGACTCCCGCGCGACCTGGGACACCGGGGAGCTGTTTTTT. Translation: CSARDDSRATWDTGELFF.

This sequence joins TRBV6-1 and TRBJ1-1; D not certain. CDR1 is MNHNS, CDR2 SASEGT, per germline. V shed 8 bases and J shed 1 base, with 14 bases lying between them. The CDR3 covers 14 residues. For the CDR3, the DNA is TGTGCCAGCCATATCCTAGGAACGAACACTGAAGCTTTCTTT. Protein product: CASHILGTNTEAFF.

The CDR3 bases are TGCAGTGCTAGGAAAGGGATTGGCACAGATACGCAGTATTTT. Protein: CSARKGIGTDTQYF. V usage is TRBV20-1 and J usage is TRBJ2-3, with D unresolved. The V gene lost 3 bases and the J gene lost 1 base, with 11 bases spanning the gap. This CDR3 contains 14 residues. CDR1 and CDR2 from the germline V gene are DFQATT and SNEGSKA (reference sequence).

This chain uses TRBV11-2 with TRBJ2-3; D assignment may be TRBD1 or TRBD2 (5 bases each). This CDR3 has 16 amino acids. The germline V gene has CDR1 SGHAT and CDR2 FQNNGV. Trimming pared 1 base from V and 0 bases from J, leaving 11 bases between. CDR3 region: CASSLALGGSTDTQYF. The CDR3 region has the DNA TGTGCCAGCAGCTTAGCTCTTGGGGGTAGCACAGATACGCAGTATTTT.

This clonotype showed up just a few times. The J gene is TRBJ2-5, the V gene TRBV7-9; 7 bases map to TRBD1. Per the germline V gene, CDR1 is SEHNR and CDR2 is FQNEAQ (reference sequence). The CDR3 runs to 14 residues. The V segment lost 6 bases and the J segment 5 bases; nucleotides outside the gene matches: 9. DNA for the CDR3: TGTGCCAGCAGTTTACAGGGGTGGCGGGAGACCCAGTACTTC. Protein product: CASSLQGWRETQYF.

This clonotype has at least ten counts. This chain joins TRBV21-1 and TRBJ2-6; TRBD2 is the table's D call and was not checked against the DNA. TRBV21-1 is marked as a pseudogene. The CDR3 extends over 19 amino acids. CDR3 residues: CASSTRLSGGVSGANVLTF. The CDR3 DNA is TGTGCCAGCAGCACCCGACTTAGCGGGGGAGTATCTGGGGCCAACGTCCTGACTTTC.

The chain recombines TRBV3-1 with TRBJ1-6; D is uncertain. V lost 1 base to trimming and J lost 10 bases, with 8 bases between them. The germline V gene has CDR1 LGHDT and CDR2 YNNKEL (reference sequence). The CDR3 is 13 amino acids. The CDR3 DNA reads as TGTGCCAGCAGCCAAGTAGGTGGGTCACCCCTCCACTTT. Protein sequence: CASSQVGGSPLHF.

This clonotype occurred a few times. This chain connects TRBV20-1 to TRBJ2-2; TRBD2 matches at 14 bases. V was clipped by 5 bases and J by 7 bases; unmatched bases: 6. CDR3 size: 15 residues. Looked up from germline, CDR1 is DFQATT and CDR2 is SNEGSKA (reference sequence). CDR3 loop: CSAGGLAGVLGELFF. The CDR3 DNA reads as TGCAGTGCTGGGGGACTAGCGGGAGTTCTCGGGGAGCTGTTTTTT.

The chain employs TRBV27 and TRBJ1-5; a possible D gene is TRBD1 (5 bases). The V gene lost 0 bases and the J gene lost 6 bases, with 21 bases spanning the gap. The CDR3 length is 18 residues. Germline V lookup: CDR1 MNHEY, CDR2 SMNVEV (reference sequence). The DNA of the CDR3 is TGTGCCAGCAGTTTATCGATGTCTCGGGGGACCTTCTCTCAGCCCCAGCATTTT. Its protein is CASSLSMSRGTFSQPQHF.

The genes are TRBV3-1 and TRBJ1-2; D is unresolved. The CDR3 consists of 15 residues. Per germline, CDR1 LGHDT and CDR2 YNNKEL (reference sequence). Trimming removed 1 base at V and 2 bases at J, with 11 bases between. CDR3 DNA sequence: TGTGCCAGCAGCCAAGGGGGTGGGAAGAACTATGGCTACACCTTC. Amino acid sequence: CASSQGGGKNYGYTF.

The rearrangement uses TRBV7-2 and TRBJ2-7; D is unresolved. The CDR3 has 13 residues. The V end lost 1 base, the J end lost 3 bases, and 7 bases lay between the germline ends. Germline CDR1 is SGHTA and CDR2 is FQGNSA. The CDR3 DNA sequence: TGTGCCAGCAGCTTAGACCACGGCTACGAGCAGTACTTC. Its protein is CASSLDHGYEQYF.

This clonotype was observed many times. A read error may account for a junction end that differs from germline. J is TRBJ2-5 and V is TRBV7-7; D not resolved. The CDR3 is 13 residues long. In germline, CDR1 is SSHAT, CDR2 FNYEAQ (reference sequence). The CDR3 DNA reads as TGTGCTAGCAGCCTGAATAACCAAGAGACCCAGTACTTC. Translation gives CASSLNNQETQYF.

This clonotype was observed a few times. J is TRBJ2-5 and V is TRBV11-2; 7 positions match TRBD2. The CDR3 length is 14 residues. With 0 bases clipped from V and 5 bases from J, the junction kept 3 bases outside the gene matches. Germline V gives CDR1 SGHAT, CDR2 FQNNGV. The CDR3, as DNA: TGTGCCAGCAGCTTAGAATTGCGGGGGGAGACCCAGTACTTC. Amino acid sequence: CASSLELRGETQYF. Full variable domain (rest looked up from reference TRBV11-2 and TRBJ2-5): EAGVAQSPRYKIIEKRQSVAFWCNPISGHATLYWYQQILGQGPKLLIQFQNNGVVDDSQLPKDRFSAERLKGVDSTLKIQPAKLEDSAVYLCASSLELRGETQYFGPGTRLLVL.

The chain has TRBV3-1 and TRBJ2-6, with 7 nucleotides matching TRBD1. Unmatched junction bases numbered 10, after V lost 8 bases and J lost 0 bases. Germline V gene lookup returns CDR1 LGHDT and CDR2 YNNKEL (reference sequence). This CDR3 is 17 amino acids long. The CDR3 DNA reads TGTGCCAGCTGTTCATACTACAGGGGCTCTGGGGCCAACGTCCTGACTTTC. Its protein is CASCSYYRGSGANVLTF.

The J gene is TRBJ1-1, the V gene TRBV3-1, with a weak D call TRBD1 (5 bases). Germline lookup yields CDR1 LGHDT and CDR2 YNNKEL (reference sequence). CDR3 length equals 14 residues. Deletions cut 3 bases from V and 2 bases from J, with 10 bases between. As DNA, the CDR3 is TGTGCCAGCAGCCAGATGACAGTCAACACTGAAGCTTTCTTT. Its protein product is CASSQMTVNTEAFF.

The gene calls are TRBV28 and TRBJ2-7; 7 bases map to TRBD1. The CDR3 covers 14 residues. J lost 3 bases, V lost 5 bases, and 7 bases had no gene match. The germline V gene encodes CDR1 MDHEN and CDR2 SYDVKM. This CDR3 is CASSNRDSIYEQYF. The CDR3, as DNA: TGTGCCAGCAGTAACCGGGACAGTATCTACGAGCAGTACTTC.

This clonotype has just a few counts. The chain combines TRBV10-3 with TRBJ2-5; D gene ambiguous. Germline lookup yields CDR1 ENHRY and CDR2 SYGVKD. V was clipped by 0 bases and J by 5 bases, with 7 bases between them. The CDR3 sequence is 13 residues long. CDR3 nucleotide sequence: TGTGCCATCAGTGAGTCTGAGCACGAGACCCAGTACTTC. The encoded protein is CAISESEHETQYF.

This clonotype has only a few counts. This chain joins TRBV20-1 and TRBJ2-1, with a tentative D call TRBD1 (6 bases). This CDR3 is built from 15 residues. V was pared by 7 bases and J by 7 bases, with 23 bases between. Germline V gene lookup returns CDR1 DFQATT and CDR2 SNEGSKA (reference sequence). CDR3 region: CSVDQRGSRPNEQFF. CDR3 sequence (DNA): TGCAGTGTTGACCAGAGGGGGTCTCGACCGAATGAGCAGTTCTTC.